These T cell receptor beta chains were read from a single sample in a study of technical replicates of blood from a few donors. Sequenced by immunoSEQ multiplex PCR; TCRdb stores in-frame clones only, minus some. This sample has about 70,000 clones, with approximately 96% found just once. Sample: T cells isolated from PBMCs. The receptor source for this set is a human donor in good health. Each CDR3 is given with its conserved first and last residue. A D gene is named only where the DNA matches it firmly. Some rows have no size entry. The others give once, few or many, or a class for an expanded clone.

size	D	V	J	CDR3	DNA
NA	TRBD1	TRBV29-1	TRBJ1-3	CSVNGQGSSGNTIYF	TGCAGCGTTAACGGACAGGGCAGCTCTGGAAACACCATATATTTT
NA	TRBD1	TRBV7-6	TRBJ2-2	CASSLAPGQGANTGELFF	TGTGCCAGCAGCTTGGCCCCGGGACAGGGGGCGAACACCGGGGAGCTGTTTTTT
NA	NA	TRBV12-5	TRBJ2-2	CASGLAGHNTGELFF	TGTGCTAGTGGTTTGGCCGGACATAACACCGGGGAGCTGTTTTTT
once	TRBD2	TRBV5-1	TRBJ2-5	CASSIAGGPGTQYF	TGCGCCAGCAGTATAGCGGGGGGGCCAGGGACCCAGTACTTC
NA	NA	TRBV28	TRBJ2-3	CASSLSVGLSTDTQYF	TGTGCCAGCAGTTTATCCGTGGGGCTTAGCACAGATACGCAGTATTTT
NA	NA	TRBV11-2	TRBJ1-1	CASRDAWKQPVGNTEAFF	TGTGCCAGCAGAGACGCCTGGAAACAGCCAGTTGGGAACACTGAAGCTTTCTTT
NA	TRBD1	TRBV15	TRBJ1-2	CATSRSGTGGRGYTF	TGTGCCACCAGCAGATCGGGGACAGGGGGCAGAGGCTACACCTTC
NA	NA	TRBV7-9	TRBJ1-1	CASRVIWEETEAFF	TGTGCCAGCAGGGTTATATGGGAGGAAACTGAAGCTTTCTTT
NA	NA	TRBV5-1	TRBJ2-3	CASSLGGLLTDTQYF	TGCGCCAGCAGCTTGGGAGGGCTTCTCACAGATACGCAGTATTTT
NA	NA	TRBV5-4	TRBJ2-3	CASRSGTDTQYF	TGTGCCAGCAGGTCGGGGACAGATACGCAGTATTTT
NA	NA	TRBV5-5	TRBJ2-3	CASSLRTFEVPQYF	TGTGCCAGCAGCTTAAGGACATTCGAAGTTCCGCAGTATTTT
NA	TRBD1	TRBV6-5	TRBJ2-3	CASSAGTEDTQYF	TGTGCCAGCAGTGCCGGGACAGAGGATACGCAGTATTTT
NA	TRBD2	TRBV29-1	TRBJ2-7	CSVGGSSYEQYF	TGCAGCGTTGGCGGGAGCTCCTACGAGCAGTACTTC
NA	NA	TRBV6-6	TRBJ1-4	CASSYSGRPTNEKLFF	TGTGCCAGCAGTTACTCGGGCCGTCCAACTAATGAAAAACTGTTTTTT
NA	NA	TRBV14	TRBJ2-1	CASSQVASYNEQFF	TGTGCCAGCAGCCAAGTGGCCAGTTACAATGAGCAGTTCTTC
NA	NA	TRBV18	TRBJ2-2	CASSPPGGTSGTGELFF	TGTGCCAGCTCACCACCCGGCGGGACCTCAGGCACCGGGGAGCTGTTTTTT
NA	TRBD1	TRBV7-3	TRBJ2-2	CASSPGTGSSGELFF	TGTGCCAGCAGCCCCGGGACAGGGTCATCCGGGGAGCTGTTTTTT
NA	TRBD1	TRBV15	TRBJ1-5	CATSRYRDRGVGGQPQHF	TGTGCCACCAGCAGATACCGGGACAGGGGGGTAGGGGGTCAGCCCCAGCATTTT
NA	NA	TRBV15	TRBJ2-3	CATSSLATDTQYF	TGTGCCACCAGCAGTTTAGCGACAGATACGCAGTATTTT
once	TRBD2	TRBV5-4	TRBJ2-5	CASSSLAGGGETQYF	TGTGCCAGCAGCTCTCTAGCGGGAGGGGGGGAGACCCAGTACTTC
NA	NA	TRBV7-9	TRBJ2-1	CATGVSDEQFF	TGTGCCACGGGGGTTTCGGATGAGCAGTTCTTC
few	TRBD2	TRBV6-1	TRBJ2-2	CASSKGTRFSGELFF	TGTGCCAGCAGCAAAGGGACTAGATTTTCCGGGGAGCTGTTTTTT
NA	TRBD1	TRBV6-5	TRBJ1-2	CASRQGGYGYTF	TGTGCCAGCAGACAGGGGGGTTATGGCTACACCTTC
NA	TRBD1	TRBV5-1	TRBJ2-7	CASSFRTGEYGEQYF	TGCGCCAGCAGCTTCCGGACAGGGGAATACGGCGAGCAGTACTTC
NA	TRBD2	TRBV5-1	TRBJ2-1	CATCTSGATYNEQFF	TGCGCCACCTGTACTAGCGGGGCCACTTACAATGAGCAGTTCTTC
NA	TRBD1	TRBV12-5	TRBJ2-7	CASGLYPRDSSRDEQYF	TGTGCTAGTGGTCTATACCCTCGGGACAGCTCTCGGGACGAGCAGTACTTC